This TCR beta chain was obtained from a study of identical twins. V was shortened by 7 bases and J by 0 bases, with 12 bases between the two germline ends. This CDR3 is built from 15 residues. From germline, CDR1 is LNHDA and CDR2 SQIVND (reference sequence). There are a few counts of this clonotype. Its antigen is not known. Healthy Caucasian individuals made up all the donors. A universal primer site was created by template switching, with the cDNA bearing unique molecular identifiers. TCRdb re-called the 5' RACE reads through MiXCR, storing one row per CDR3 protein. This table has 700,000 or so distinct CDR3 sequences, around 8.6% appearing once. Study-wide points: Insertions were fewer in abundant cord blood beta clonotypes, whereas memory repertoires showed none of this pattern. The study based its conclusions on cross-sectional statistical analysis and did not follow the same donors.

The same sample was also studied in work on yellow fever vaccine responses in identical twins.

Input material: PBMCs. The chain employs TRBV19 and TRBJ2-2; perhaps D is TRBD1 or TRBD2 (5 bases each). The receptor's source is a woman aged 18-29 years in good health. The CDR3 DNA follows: TGTGCCAGTACCTTGGGGGTATCGAACACCGGGGAGCTGTTTTTT. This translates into CASTLGVSNTGELFF.